The source of this T cell receptor beta chain is a study of tumor-infiltrating lymphocytes in oesophageal squamous cell carcinoma. TCRdb independently ran MiXCR on the PCR reads; one entry per CDR3 protein. Of just under 20,000 distinct CDR3 sequences listed, about two fifths are singletons. Input material: normal esophageal tissue next to the tumor. The TCR comes from a male donor with esophageal squamous cell carcinoma.

In DNA form, the CDR3 reads TGTGCCAGCAGCTTAGACCGGGGGGCGCAAGGGGAGCTGTTTTTT. It codes for CASSLDRGAQGELFF. V usage is TRBV7-2 and J usage is TRBJ2-2; perhaps TRBD2 as D (7 bases). Germline CDR1 SGHTA, CDR2 FQGNSA. V lost 1 base and J lost 8, with 14 bases in between. The CDR3 is made up of 15 amino acids.